The text below deals with one TCR beta chain. As yet, its antigen is unknown. CDR3 size: 20 residues. The source of the sample is a study of Ad26.COV2.S vaccination and SARS-CoV-2 variants. Study-wide results and caveats: Total T cell responses, in the TCR breadth and depth analyses, may have been underestimated. Substantial breadth in spike-specific CD8+ and CD4+ T cell responses was reportedly seen after vaccination. Vaccinees displayed broader spike-specific TCR repertoires than placebo recipients. Non-spike TCR breadth did not differ much between vaccine and placebo recipients.

The protocol was immunoSEQ multiplex PCR, while the TCRdb copy is restricted to in-frame clones and leaves out a portion. The data hold around 370,000 clones, with 92% observed a single time. The rearrangement uses TRBV21-1 and TRBJ2-1; TRBD1, as called in the table, went unchecked against the DNA. TRBV21-1 is a pseudogene segment. The receptor's source is a human donor who had recovered from COVID-19. The input for sequencing was peripheral blood, taken after recovery from COVID-19. CDR3 region: CASSKDDVFGGQRYYNEQFF. The CDR3 DNA follows: TGTGCCAGCAGCAAAGATGACGTTTTCGGTGGACAGCGTTATTACAATGAGCAGTTCTTC.